This entry lists 30 T cell receptor beta chains sequenced from one sample in a study of shared clonotypes between healthy human individuals. Assay used: immunoSEQ multiplex PCR; TCRdb lists only in-frame clones, some missing. The sample has about 120,000 clones; about 71% are singletons. The source material was memory CD8+ T cells sorted from blood. Subset noted: CD45RO+ cells pooled with CCR7-negative TemRA cells. The source is a woman in her 30s in good health.

The J gene is TRBJ2-2, the V gene TRBV28; 7 bases are shared with TRBD2. V dropped 6 bases and J dropped 8; count of bases not matched to a gene: 15. The germline V gene has CDR1 MDHEN and CDR2 SYDVKM. The CDR3 consists of 16 residues. CDR3 in DNA: TGTGCCAGCAGCCCCGGTCCTAGCGGCATAAGGGGGGAGCTGTTTTTT. This gives the protein CASSPGPSGIRGELFF.

The chain couples TRBV19 to TRBJ2-3; possible D gene TRBD2, 6 bases. V was pared by 7 bases and J by 0 bases, with 20 bases between. Germline values: CDR1 LNHDA, CDR2 SQIVND (reference sequence). The CDR3 sequence is 17 residues long. CDR3: CASTLSGPMSSTDTQYF. The CDR3 bases are TGTGCCAGTACCCTCAGCGGGCCGATGTCCAGCACAGATACGCAGTATTTT.

The chain joins TRBV28 to TRBJ2-1; no clear D. The CDR3 is 11 amino acids. Germline V gene lookup returns CDR1 MDHEN and CDR2 SYDVKM. CDR3 residues: CATVTLNEQFF. The CDR3 DNA sequence: TGTGCAACAGTGACTCTCAATGAGCAGTTCTTC.

There are a few counts of this clone. The chain links TRBV27 to TRBJ2-3; D is unresolved. Germline CDR1 MNHEY, CDR2 SMNVEV (reference sequence). This CDR3 comprises 17 residues. Deletions cut 0 bases from V and 2 bases from J, with 15 bases between. The CDR3 coding sequence is TGTGCCAGCAGTTTATCTTATGTGGGGTCTGCCACAGATACGCAGTATTTT. Encoded protein: CASSLSYVGSATDTQYF.

As concerns this clone: A single base separates this from a much larger clone, so it may be a read error. The chain joins TRBV25-1 to TRBJ1-5; 7 nucleotides line up with TRBD1. This CDR3 comprises 16 residues. Germline V gives CDR1 MGHDK, CDR2 SYGVNS. The CDR3 nucleotides read TGTGCCGGCAGTGTTTCAGGGGGGTTAAACGATCAGCCCCAGCATTTT. It is translated as CAGSVSGGLNDQPQHF. Using reference TRBV25-1 and TRBJ1-5 for the parts outside the CDR3, the full variable domain is EADIYQTPRYLVIGTGKKITLECSQTMGHDKMYWYQQDPGMELHLIHYSYGVNSTEKGDLSSESTVSRIRTEHFPLTLESARPSHTSQYLCAGSVSGGLNDQPQHFGDGTRLSIL.

By sample fraction, this clone is medium-sized. The V call is TRBV25-1, the J call TRBJ2-7; 7 bases are shared with TRBD1. There are 16 residues in the CDR3. Germline values: CDR1 MGHDK, CDR2 SYGVNS. With 4 bases clipped from V and 2 bases from J, the junction kept 11 bases outside the gene matches. The CDR3 sequence: CASSVTSGTVPYEQYF. The CDR3 nucleotides read TGTGCCAGCAGTGTTACCTCCGGGACAGTTCCCTACGAGCAGTACTTC.

The genes are TRBV27 and TRBJ2-1; possible D gene TRBD2, 7 bases. The germline V and J ends were trimmed by 6 bases and 9 bases, with 12 bases remaining between them. The germline gives CDR1 MNHEY, CDR2 SMNVEV (reference sequence). CDR3 length: 12 residues. The CDR3 here is CASRTRGAEQFF. The CDR3 coding sequence is TGTGCCAGCAGGACCCGGGGGGCTGAGCAGTTCTTC.

The CDR3 DNA reads TGTGCCAGCAGTTTGCAGGACGTTACCACCGGGGAGCTGTTTTTT. Amino acids: CASSLQDVTTGELFF. The chain joins TRBV28 to TRBJ2-2; D is unresolved. The germline V gene has CDR1 MDHEN and CDR2 SYDVKM. Trimming pared 3 bases from V and 4 bases from J, leaving 12 bases between. This CDR3 is 15 amino acids long. Complete variable domain (other parts from reference TRBV28 and TRBJ2-2): DVKVTQSSRYLVKRTGEKVFLECVQDMDHENMFWYRQDPGLGLRLIYFSYDVKMKEKGDIPEGYSVSREKKERFSLILESASTNQTSMYLCASSLQDVTTGELFFGEGSRLTVL.

V usage is TRBV27 and J usage is TRBJ2-3, with D possibly called TRBD1 or TRBD2 (5 bases each). Germline V CDR1 and CDR2: MNHEY, SMNVEV (reference sequence). The CDR3 length is 14 residues. V gave up 3 bases and J gave up 4 bases, with 11 bases separating them. This chain's CDR3 is CASSFIRGPDTQYF. In DNA form, the CDR3 reads TGTGCCAGCAGTTTCATCCGGGGACCAGATACGCAGTATTTT.

The chain employs TRBV13 and TRBJ2-3; D is possibly TRBD2 (5 bases). The CDR3 runs to 13 residues. CDR1 and CDR2 (germline): PRHDT, FYEKMQ (reference sequence). Trimming took 6 bases from V and 3 from J, leaving 10 bases between them. The CDR3 nucleotides read TGTGCCAGCAGACGTTGGAGGACAGATACGCAGTATTTT. It codes for CASRRWRTDTQYF.

The rearrangement links TRBV10-3 to TRBJ1-2; D uncertain. V was clipped by 0 bases and J by 5 bases, with 16 bases between them. The CDR3 runs 16 residues. Germline CDR1 and CDR2: ENHRY and SYGVKD. DNA for the CDR3: TGTGCCATCAGTGAGTCCTCTCTTGGGGTCGGGTATGGCTACACCTTC. Translation: CAISESSLGVGYGYTF.

This clone has only a few counts. V is TRBV2 and J is TRBJ2-2, with D tentatively TRBD2 (5 bases). The germline V gene has CDR1 SNHLY and CDR2 FYNNEI. The CDR3 is 16 residues long. The germline V and J ends were trimmed by 4 bases and 1 base, with 13 bases remaining between them. CDR3 bases: TGTGCCAGCAGTGGCGGGCAGAACCTGAACACCGGGGAGCTGTTTTTT. As protein: CASSGGQNLNTGELFF.

The chain employs TRBV30 and TRBJ1-5; the D gene is possibly TRBD1 (5 bases). The ends were cut back, 2 bases at V and 3 bases at J, with 11 bases in the middle. The germline V gene has CDR1 GTSNPN and CDR2 SVGIG (reference sequence). The CDR3 extends over 14 amino acids. CDR3 in amino acids: CAWSTRGANQPQHF. Written as DNA, the CDR3 is TGTGCCTGGAGTACTAGGGGTGCCAATCAGCCCCAGCATTTT.

This clone has more than one count but fewer than ten. This chain links TRBV13 with TRBJ1-1; 11 bases match TRBD1. Germline assignment: CDR1 PRHDT and CDR2 FYEKMQ (reference sequence). The CDR3 is 14 residues long. Trimming took 5 bases from V and 3 from J; bases not matched to a gene: 2. The DNA for the CDR3 is TGTGCCAGCAGCGGGGGACAGGGGGACACTGAAGCTTTCTTT. Encoded protein: CASSGGQGDTEAFF.

Turning to this clone: At one end the junction does not follow the germline gene, possibly because of a read error. The chain joins TRBV2 to TRBJ1-1, with 9 bases lining up with TRBD1. Germline-derived CDR1 and CDR2 are SNHLY and FYNNEI. The CDR3 length is 14 residues. The CDR3 reads CDSSEQGAYTEAFF. In DNA form, the CDR3 reads TGTGACAGCAGTGAACAGGGGGCTTACACTGAAGCTTTCTTT.

The CDR3 coding sequence is TGTGCCACCAGCTCTCCGGACAGATACGAGCAGTACTTC. Protein product: CATSSPDRYEQYF. The V call is TRBV15, the J call TRBJ2-7; a weak D match, TRBD1 (6 bases). This CDR3 is built from 13 residues. CDR1 is LNHNV, CDR2 YYDKDF, per germline (reference sequence). V was cut by 5 bases and J by 4 bases, with 12 bases left in between. Drawing the rest from reference TRBV15 and TRBJ2-7, the complete variable domain is DAMVIQNPRYQVTQFGKPVTLSCSQTLNHNVMYWYQQKSSQAPKLLFHYYDKDFNNEADTPDNFQSRRPNTSFCFLDIRSPGLGDTAMYLCATSSPDRYEQYFGPGTRLTVT.

CDR3 DNA sequence: TGTGCCAGCAGCTTGGGTTCGGCCCAATCTGGAAACACCATATATTTT. Translating gives CASSLGSAQSGNTIYF. The V call is TRBV5-4, the J call TRBJ1-3; no clear D. CDR1 and CDR2 (germline): SGHNT, YYREEE (reference sequence). There are 16 residues in the CDR3. Trimming stripped 0 bases from V and 1 base from J, with 11 bases between.

This chain uses TRBV27 with TRBJ2-7; no clear D. The CDR3 length is 13 residues. The V end was cut by 2 bases, the J end by 4 bases, with 9 bases between. CDR1 MNHEY and CDR2 SMNVEV come from the germline V gene (reference sequence). CDR3 bases: TGTGCCAGCAGTTTAAGTGGAGTTTACGAGCAGTACTTC. This gives the protein CASSLSGVYEQYF.

This clone was detected many times. V and J are TRBV2 and TRBJ1-5, with D tentatively TRBD1 (6 bases). V was pared by 6 bases and J by 4 bases, with 19 bases between. Germline lookup yields CDR1 SNHLY and CDR2 FYNNEI. The CDR3 totals 16 residues. The CDR3 DNA reads as TGTGCCAGCAGGGGAGACAGGTACGGGGGGAATCAGCCCCAGCATTTT. It codes for CASRGDRYGGNQPQHF.

This clone was found a few times. One base away lies a much larger clone, so this may be a sequencing read error. V gene TRBV6-1 combines with J gene TRBJ2-3, with 14 bases fitting TRBD2. The CDR3 spans 15 residues. Germline V CDR1 and CDR2: MNHNS, SASEGT. Trimming cost V 3 bases and J 4 bases; bases outside gene matches: 0. DNA of the CDR3: TGTGCCAGCAGTGAGGGACTAGCGGGAGCAGATACGCAGTATTTT. It codes for CASSEGLAGADTQYF.

This clone is a singleton in its sample. The rearrangement joins TRBV4-1 to TRBJ1-5, with D maybe TRBD1 (5 bases). The CDR3 runs 16 residues. V shed 0 bases and J shed 2 bases, with 11 bases lying between them. Germline CDR1 reads MGHRA; CDR2 reads YSYEKL. CDR3 protein: CASSQEVGRGNQPQHF. The CDR3 region has the DNA TGCGCCAGCAGCCAAGAGGTGGGACGGGGCAATCAGCCCCAGCATTTT.

This clone was seen only once. The V and J genes are TRBV5-6 and TRBJ1-2; D is uncertain. The CDR3 length is 14 residues. V shed 2 bases and J shed 5 bases, with 13 bases lying between them. Germline CDR1 is SGHDT and CDR2 is YYEEEE. Written as DNA, the CDR3 is TGTGCCAGCAGCTTCAATTTTGTGCGGTATGGCTACACCTTC. It is translated as CASSFNFVRYGYTF.

The rearrangement uses TRBV5-6 and TRBJ2-7; TRBD2 agrees at 8 bases. CDR3 length equals 14 residues. V lost 2 bases, J lost 3 bases, and 4 bases stayed unmatched. From germline, CDR1 is SGHDT and CDR2 YYEEEE. CDR3 protein: CASSLAGAFYEQYF. CDR3 nucleotide sequence: TGTGCCAGCAGCTTAGCGGGAGCCTTCTACGAGCAGTACTTC.

This clone was detected ten times or more. This chain uses TRBV6-6 with TRBJ2-2, with TRBD2 identical over 10 bases. The CDR3 covers 15 residues. V lost 5 bases, J lost 3 bases, and 3 bases stayed unmatched. Germline V gene data show CDR1 as MNHNY and CDR2 as SVGAGI (reference sequence). The CDR3 loop reads CASSPTSGDTGELFF. CDR3 sequence (DNA): TGTGCCAGCAGTCCTACTAGCGGGGACACCGGGGAGCTGTTTTTT.

This rearrangement joins TRBV6-4 to TRBJ2-3, with a weak D call TRBD2 (6 bases). Trimming took 3 bases from V and 6 from J, leaving 19 bases between them. The germline CDR1 and CDR2 sequences are MRHNA and SNTAGT. The CDR3 loop spans 16 amino acids. The CDR3 DNA reads as TGTGCCAGCAGTGAAAACGAAGCGGGTTCGGTGGATACGCAGTATTTT. Protein product: CASSENEAGSVDTQYF.

This clone occurred a few times. This chain uses TRBV5-4 with TRBJ1-2; D is possibly TRBD1 (5 bases). V shed 4 bases and J shed 6 bases, with 13 bases lying between them. From germline, CDR1 is SGHNT and CDR2 YYREEE (reference sequence). The CDR3 is made up of 13 amino acids. The CDR3 DNA is TGTGCCAGCAGCCTCCCGGACATCAATGGCTACACCTTC. Translating gives CASSLPDINGYTF.

In the case of this clone: Compared with germline, one end of the junction differs, possibly owing to a read error. The gene calls are TRBV4-1 and TRBJ2-7; D ambiguous. Per the germline V gene, CDR1 is MGHRA and CDR2 is YSYEKL. This CDR3 is built from 14 residues. The chain's CDR3 is CASSQVDESYEQYF. The CDR3 DNA reads as TGTGCCAGCAGCCAGGTTGACGAGTCCTACGAGCAGTACTTC.

This clone was recorded at least ten times. The chain is built from TRBV28 and TRBJ2-7, with 9 positions matching TRBD1. The CDR3 spans 16 residues. Germline V gives CDR1 MDHEN, CDR2 SYDVKM. Losses at the gene ends were 1 base for V and 5 bases for J; bases not matched to a gene: 9. The CDR3 is CASSLFSDRGSNEQYF. The CDR3 nucleotides are TGTGCCAGCAGTTTATTCTCGGACAGGGGAAGTAACGAGCAGTACTTC.

The DNA for the CDR3 is TGTGCCAGTAGCGCTCTTCTCGGAGGCAGCACCTATGGCTACACCTTC. Translated: CASSALLGGSTYGYTF. The gene calls are TRBV19 and TRBJ1-2; no clear D. V dropped 6 bases and J dropped 4 bases, with 21 bases sitting between them. The CDR3 is 16 amino acids. Germline assignment: CDR1 LNHDA and CDR2 SQIVND (reference sequence).

The chain employs TRBV5-6 and TRBJ2-7; 8 positions match TRBD1. The CDR3 totals 14 residues. The trim removed 2 bases at V and 1 base at J, leaving 2 bases unmatched. CDR1 and CDR2 (germline): SGHDT, YYEEEE. The CDR3 spells CASSFGDRSYEQYF. The DNA for the CDR3 is TGTGCCAGCAGCTTCGGGGACAGGTCCTACGAGCAGTACTTC.